This T cell receptor (beta chain) was obtained from a study of shared clonotypes between healthy human individuals. TCRdb's copy holds only in-frame clones and misses some; the assay was immunoSEQ multiplex PCR. Seen here are around 690,000 clones, 90% observed once, and the top ten hold 34%. The germline V gene has CDR1 MDHEN and CDR2 SYDVKM. V lost 5 bases, J lost 5 bases, and 19 bases lay in between. This CDR3 has 16 amino acids. The J gene is TRBJ2-1, the V gene TRBV28, with no clear D. Sequenced material: memory CD8+ T cells from PBMCs. Subset given: CD45RO+ cells pooled with CCR7-negative TemRA cells. This TCR derives from a man between 18 and 29 years old in good health. Some clones in this sample may be carry-over from other donors' samples. Here the CDR3 DNA reads TGTGCCAGCAGTCCTCTAGACCGGCAAATTCACAATGAGCAGTTCTTC. It is translated as CASSPLDRQIHNEQFF.